This paragraph covers one TCR beta chain sequence. Sequencing was performed with immunoSEQ multiplex PCR; in TCRdb, only in-frame clones are kept and a portion is missing. The data contain about 260,000 clones, approximately 86% of them singletons. This sample is drawn from a study of blood T cell repertoires in COVID-19. Germline V gene data show CDR1 as ENHRY and CDR2 as SYGVKD. With V trimmed by 4 bases and J by 7 bases, 14 bases remained unmatched. This CDR3 is 16 amino acids long. The chain employs TRBV10-3 and TRBJ2-5; TRBD2 agrees at 8 bases. The origin of this receptor is a man younger than 40 with active or convalescent COVID-19. The sequencing input was peripheral blood. CDR3 residues: CAISGLAGGPEGTQYF. In DNA form, the CDR3 reads TGTGCCATCAGTGGTCTGGCGGGGGGCCCGGAAGGGACCCAGTACTTC.